The following is a T cell receptor beta chain sequence with its context. Its cognate antigen has yet to be identified. Base qualities were left out, and no much larger clone turns up one base away. The method was the immunoSEQ multiplex PCR assay. In most patients, genomic DNA was isolated using the Qiagen DNeasy Blood and Tissue Kit and sent frozen to Adaptive Biotechnologies for TCR sequencing. For most patients, genomic DNA was subjected to high-throughput TCR-beta CDR3 sequencing by Adaptive Biotechnologies. The study's processing was this. TCR sequencing data were retrieved from Adaptive's ImmunoSEQ software for some 19 patients, whereas a few other patients were processed with MiXCR and VDJtools. CD4 versus CD8 sorting errors were corrected by removing sequences found in both subsets at a frequency ratio below 5:1. CDR3 nucleotide sequences shared by donor and recipient were removed because the origin of these sequences could not be assigned. Alloreactive clones required at least 2-fold expansion over unstimulated cells and minimum CFSE-low frequency of 0.002% (template counts) or 0.001% (read counts). A clone was considered mappable if detected in the sequenced pre-transplant spleen, lymph node, or MLR CFSE-low populations of the donor or recipient. The cumulative frequency of alloreactive clones was calculated as a percentage of all sequences, weighted by copy number. Sourced from immuneACCESS, this table was stored by TCRdb with only in-frame sequences that have V and J called. A share of the clones is absent; for the studies checked, an unresolved V gene accounts for under half, and the remainder has no known explanation. Clone size and the V and J calls come from that table; the DNA yielded D and trimming. The sample has some 130,000 clones on record, around 96% of them singletons. The ten largest clones add up to 2.5% to 3.5% of the sample.

The sample's time point, from its label and the paper: cells obtained before transplantation from donor or recipient. CD3+CD4+ and CD3+CD8+ populations were FACS-sorted from unstimulated pre-transplant donor and recipient cells taken from spleen or lymph nodes. V loses 1 base of germline sequence and J loses 6 bases, and the interval between the two ends is 13 bases. The germline V gene (reference sequence) supplies CDR1 PRHDT and CDR2 FYEKMQ. Counted from cysteine to phenylalanine, this CDR3 has 15 amino acids. Only CDR3 DNA is held: 45 bases, read in frame from base 1. The record originates from a study of graft-versus-host responses after intestinal transplantation (dated by TCRdb to about 2021). Study-wide context: Recipients received multivisceral, liver-intestinal, or isolated intestinal transplants. Bulk TCR-beta CDR3 sequencing was used to track graft-versus-host and host-versus-graft alloreactive T cell clones in the graft, circulation and bone marrow after intestinal transplantation. Rather than going through the commercial service, samples from a few later patients were sequenced in-house on an Illumina MiSeq and processed with MiXCR. Anti-thymocyte globulin induction was given to all recipients, followed by maintenance tacrolimus and steroids for 3 to 4 years. Donor T cell macrochimerism was defined as a peak of at least 4% donor T cells among recipient peripheral blood mononuclear cells. The cohort enrolled some 23 intestinal transplant recipients including one retransplant, and 3 patients lacking pretransplant specimens were excluded. To identify alloreactive clones, pre-transplant mixed lymphocyte reaction products were sequenced and compared with unstimulated pre-transplant donor and recipient T cells. Broader findings and caveats from the paper: In patients with donor T cell macrochimerism, the allografts had high GvH to HvG T cell clonal ratios. Early after transplant, peak levels of circulating GvH clones were associated with declines in HvG clones. GvH clones were found in recipient bone marrow, and some of the GvH clones appeared earlier in ileal mucosa or blood, which is consistent with an intestinal mucosal origin. The relatively low number and heterogeneity of intestinal transplant patients limited the conclusions.

The origin of this receptor is a human donor who received an intestinal transplant. Material: unstimulated CD8+ T cells sorted from spleen or lymph node cells, obtained before intestinal transplant. The chain joins TRBV13 to TRBJ2-1, and perhaps TRBD2 as D gene, on 6 matching bases. The CDR3 reads as follows: CASSLVRESGNEQFF. The DNA sequence reads TGTGCCAGCAGCTTAGTTCGGGAGTCGGGCAATGAGCAGTTCTTC. The full variable domain, completed from the reference TRBV13 and TRBJ2-1 proteins outside the CDR3, reads AAGVIQSPRHLIKEKRETATLKCYPIPRHDTVYWYQQGPGQDPQFLISFYEKMQSDKGSIPDRFSAQQFSDYHSELNMSSLELGDSALYFCASSLVRESGNEQFFGPGTRLTVL.